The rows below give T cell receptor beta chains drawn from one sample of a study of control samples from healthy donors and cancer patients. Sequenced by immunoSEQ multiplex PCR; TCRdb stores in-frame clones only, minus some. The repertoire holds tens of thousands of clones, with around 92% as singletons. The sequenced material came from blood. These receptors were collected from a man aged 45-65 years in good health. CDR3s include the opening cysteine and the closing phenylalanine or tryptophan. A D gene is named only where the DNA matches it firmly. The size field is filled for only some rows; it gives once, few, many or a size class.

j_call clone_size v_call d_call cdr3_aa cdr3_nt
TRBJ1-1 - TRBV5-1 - CASSSYDANTEAFF TGCGCCAGCAGCTCCTATGACGCGAACACTGAAGCTTTCTTT
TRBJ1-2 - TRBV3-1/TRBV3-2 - CASSQGLVRENYGYTF TGTGCCAGCAGCCAAGGTTTGGTCCGGGAGAACTATGGCTACACCTTC
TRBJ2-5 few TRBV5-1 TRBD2 CASSLYSGREETQYF TGCGCCAGCAGCCTGTACAGCGGGCGGGAGGAGACCCAGTACTTC
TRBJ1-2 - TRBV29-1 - CSAGTEHYGYTF TGCAGCGCTGGGACGGAACACTATGGCTACACCTTC
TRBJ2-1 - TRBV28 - CASSLSAGRNEQFF TGTGCCAGCAGTTTATCTGCAGGGCGGAATGAGCAGTTCTTC
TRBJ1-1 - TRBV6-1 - CASSERGYAEAFF TGTGCCAGCAGTGAAAGGGGGTATGCTGAAGCTTTCTTT
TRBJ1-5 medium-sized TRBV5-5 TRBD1 CASSIGTGGGLPQHF TGTGCCAGCAGCATCGGGACAGGGGGTGGATTGCCCCAGCATTTT
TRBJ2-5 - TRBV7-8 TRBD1 CASSFGQGYQETQYF TGTGCCAGCAGCTTCGGACAGGGGTACCAAGAGACCCAGTACTTC
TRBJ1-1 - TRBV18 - CAVRETMGTEAFF TGTGCCGTAAGGGAAACAATGGGCACTGAAGCTTTCTTT
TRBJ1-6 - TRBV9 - CASSLEGSSPLHF TGTGCCAGCAGCCTAGAAGGCAGTTCACCCCTCCACTTT
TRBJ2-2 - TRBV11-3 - CASSQARGATGELFF TGTGCCAGCAGCCAAGCCAGGGGGGCCACCGGGGAGCTGTTTTTT
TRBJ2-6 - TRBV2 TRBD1 CASSSGTGAPISGANVLTF TGTGCCAGCAGTTCCGGGACAGGGGCACCTATCTCTGGGGCCAACGTCCTGACTTTC
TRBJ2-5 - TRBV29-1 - CSMLGAQETQYF TGCAGCATGCTGGGTGCCCAAGAGACCCAGTACTTC
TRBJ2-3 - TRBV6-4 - CASSDGSGTDTQYF TGTGCCAGCAGTGACGGATCAGGCACAGATACGCAGTATTTT
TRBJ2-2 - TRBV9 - CATRGAFNTGELFF TGTGCCACCAGGGGGGCCTTCAACACCGGGGAGCTGTTTTTT
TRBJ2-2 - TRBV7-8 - CASSLKLTPTGELFF TGTGCCAGCAGCTTAAAGCTAACACCCACCGGGGAGCTGTTTTTT
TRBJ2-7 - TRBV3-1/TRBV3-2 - CASSGGLYEQYF TGTGCCAGCAGCGGAGGACTGTACGAGCAGTACTTC